This T cell receptor (beta chain) emerged from a study of T cell changes during pregnancy in multiple sclerosis. Profiling relied on immunoSEQ multiplex PCR, and the TCRdb table lists in-frame clones only, not all of them. Altogether tens of thousands of clones are present, roughly 90% being singletons, with the ten largest covering more than 1.2%. Per the germline V gene, CDR1 is MDHEN and CDR2 is SYDVKM. V was pared by 5 bases and J by 5 bases, with 18 bases between. The CDR3 has 15 residues. Sample: peripheral blood, taken in the third trimester of pregnancy. This rearrangement joins TRBV28 to TRBJ1-2; TRBD1 might be the D (6 bases). The clonotype originates from a female donor with multiple sclerosis, enrolled in a pregnancy study. CDR3 loop: CASSATGTFSYGYTF. In nucleotides, the CDR3 is TGTGCCAGCAGTGCCACAGGGACCTTTTCTTATGGCTACACCTTC.